This TCR beta chain was identified in a study of read filtering for tumor transcriptome and immune sequencing. CDR1 and CDR2 from the germline V gene are LGHDT and YNNKEL (reference sequence). The CDR3 sequence is 15 residues long. V shed 0 bases, J shed 7 bases, and the junction held 6 bases outside the gene matches. Every patient had bone marrow sampled while the disease was active. Molecular barcoded adaptors covering alpha/delta and beta/gamma chains were used on 400 to 450 ng RNA. TCRdb re-called the reads with MiXCR, one entry per CDR3 protein. This table has 30,000 to 50,000 distinct CDR3 sequences, 12% appearing once. This clonotype was observed a few times.

The TCR sequence derives from a donor at least 40 years old with multiple myeloma. What was sequenced was a population of CD138-negative cells sorted from bone marrow. The rearrangement uses TRBV3-1 and TRBJ2-1, with TRBD1 matching 7 bases. This chain's CDR3 is CASSQDKGAGNEQFF. In DNA, the CDR3 is TGTGCCAGCAGCCAAGATAAGGGGGCGGGTAATGAGCAGTTCTTC.